This entry is about one T cell receptor beta chain. In the authors' workflow: Amplification of reference gene primers was used by the study to estimate nucleated cell counts. Sequencing was performed with immunoSEQ multiplex PCR; in TCRdb, only in-frame clones are kept and a portion is missing. That table supplies the V and J calls and clone size; D and trimming were determined from the DNA. The data contain 55,000 to 60,000 clones, 84% of them singletons. The sample belongs to a study of blood T cell repertoires in COVID-19. Study context: Acute and convalescent COVID-19 specimens originated in the United States, Italy and Spain. T cells, B-cell-depleted T cells, or PBMCs provided the cDNA or gDNA that served as material.

The CDR3 contains 11 residues. J lost 4 bases, V lost 7 bases, and 2 bases had no gene match. Germline lookup yields CDR1 SGDLS and CDR2 YYNGEE. This receptor was obtained from a man in his sixties or seventies with active COVID-19. The sequencing input was peripheral blood. V gene TRBV9 combines with J gene TRBJ2-7; 7 nucleotides align to TRBD2. CDR3 in DNA: TGTGCCAGCTCGCGGGGGTACGAGCAGTACTTC. Its protein product is CASSRGYEQYF.